This T cell receptor (beta chain) was observed in a study of vaccination and CD4 T cells after COVID-19. Study context: Four females and six males made up the convalescents, two of whom were Hispanic. The study collected post-vaccine samples a median around 67 days after dose two, with a range of 14 to 241.

Study outcomes and limitations: Researchers report that a median about 90% of reactive clones in convalescent patients surfaced only post-vaccination.

The treatment: approximately nine-day PBMC culture with coronavirus spike peptide pools or control peptides (ViraFEST assay). Two million PBMCs per well were cultured with 7.5 to 10 IU/ml IL-2 and roughly 10 ug/ml peptide pools. Cultured CD4+ T cell DNA underwent sequencing with the Oncomine TCR Beta short-read assay. In TCRdb, the PCR reads were re-called with MiXCR into one record per CDR3 protein. This sample has about 15,000 distinct CDR3 sequences, with 50% to 55% found just once. Turning to this clonotype: Its antigen is unidentified.

Sequencing was carried out using CD4+ T cells from blood, cultured in vitro. The sequence derives from a human donor who had recovered from COVID-19.

The CDR3 DNA reads TGCGCCAGCAGCCTGAGAAGCGGACAGCAAGCTTCACCCCTCCACTTT. It specifies CASSLRSGQQASPLHF. The chain joins TRBV4-1 to TRBJ1-6; TRBD1 is a possible D gene (6 bases). The CDR3 runs 16 residues. V was cut by 4 bases and J by 9 bases, with 19 bases left in between. The germline V gene encodes CDR1 MGHRA and CDR2 YSYEKL.